This T cell receptor (beta chain) was observed in a study of cytomegalovirus exposure and HLA in healthy donors. Germline loops: CDR1 SQVTM, CDR2 ANQGSEA. CDR3 length: 14 amino acids. V was clipped by 6 bases and J by 6 bases; unmatched bases: 12. With regard to this clone: Its antigen is as yet unknown.

The study, taken as a whole, reports: There were reportedly fewer N-insertions in an Asian-associated ancestry cluster than the roughly 700-donor mean, in a later analysis. Researchers reported in a later analysis that a missense DCLRE1C variant was tied to TCR beta V- and J-gene trimming.

PCR involved 60 Vbeta and 13 Jbeta primers. Sequenced by immunoSEQ multiplex PCR; TCRdb stores in-frame clones only, minus some. The profile covers around 110,000 clones, with less than 80% appearing a single time and about 8% taken by the ten largest. The source is a man aged 25 to 45 in good health and CMV-seronegative. The source material was PBMCs. The rearrangement links TRBV29-1 to TRBJ2-3, with 7 nucleotides matching TRBD2. In DNA form, the CDR3 reads TGCAGCGTCAGTCGGACACTAGCGCCCGATACGCAGTATTTT. This codes for CSVSRTLAPDTQYF.